Listed below are T cell receptor beta chains from one sample, sequenced in a study of T cell responses to AZD1222 COVID-19 vaccine. Only in-frame clones appear in the TCRdb table, and some are missing; sequencing was by immunoSEQ multiplex PCR. The sample has some 91,000 clones; roughly nine tenths are singletons. Here the sequenced sample was peripheral blood, taken on day 0 of AZD1222 vaccination. Source of these receptors: an adult in good health. The CDR3 runs from the conserved cysteine through the conserved F or W. D genes are given only for firm matches. Size tells how often a clone was seen (once, few, many) or the class of an expanded clone, and some rows leave it out.

TRBD1 NA TRBJ2-2 TRBV7-8 TGTGCCAGCAGCGGGACCGGGACAGGTTATACCGGGGAGCTGTTTTTT CASSGTGTGYTGELFF
NA NA TRBJ2-1 TRBV28 TGTGCCAGCAGGGGGTCAGACAATGAGCAGTTCTTC CASRGSDNEQFF
NA few TRBJ1-2 TRBV7-9 TGTGCCAGCAGCTTAGCCCCTGACCTCTATGGCTACACCTTC CASSLAPDLYGYTF
NA NA TRBJ2-7 TRBV27 TGTGCCAGCAGTTTAGAGTTTGGCTACGAGCAGTACTTC CASSLEFGYEQYF
TRBD1 NA TRBJ2-1 TRBV7-9 TGTGCCAGCAGCTTAGGGGAGGGACAGGGGGCTGGTGAGCAGTTCTTC CASSLGEGQGAGEQFF
TRBD1 NA TRBJ2-2 TRBV5-1 TGCGCCAGCAGCCCAGGACAGGGGGCAGGCACCGGGGAGCTGTTTTTT CASSPGQGAGTGELFF
NA NA TRBJ1-2 TRBV30 TGTGCCTGGAGTGTACTTTCGGGGTTGGGCTACACCTTC CAWSVLSGLGYTF
NA NA TRBJ2-1 TRBV2 TGTGCCAGCACCCACGAGACAGTCTACAATGAGCAGTTCTTC CASTHETVYNEQFF
TRBD2 NA TRBJ2-2 TRBV7-9 TGTGCCACTCCCGGGGGGGCCGGGGAGCTGTTTTTT CATPGGAGELFF
NA NA TRBJ2-1 TRBV5-4 TGTGCCAGCAGCTTGGGGACAGAGTTCTACAATGAGCAGTTCTTC CASSLGTEFYNEQFF
TRBD1 NA TRBJ1-5 TRBV6-5 TGTGCCAGCAGTTCAAAGGGGACAGTCAATCAGCCCCAGCATTTT CASSSKGTVNQPQHF
TRBD1 NA TRBJ1-1 TRBV15 TGTGCCACCAGCAGTGGACAGGAATTGGCTGAAGCTTTCTTT CATSSGQELAEAFF
NA NA TRBJ2-1 TRBV9 TGTGCCAGCAGCGTAGAGATGGGACTCACAGAGCAGTTCTTC CASSVEMGLTEQFF
TRBD1 NA TRBJ2-3 TRBV4-2 TGTGCCAGCAGCCAATGGGACAGGGAAGGGGGAGATACGCAGTATTTT CASSQWDREGGDTQYF
TRBD1 NA TRBJ1-2 TRBV5-6 TGTGCCAGCAGGTTTTTCGACAGGGGCGGGGGCTATGGCTACACCTTC CASRFFDRGGGYGYTF
TRBD1 NA TRBJ2-1 TRBV5-1 TGCGCCAGCAGCTTTTCAGGGGGCAATGAGCAGTTCTTC CASSFSGGNEQFF
NA NA TRBJ2-7 TRBV21-1 TGTGCCAGCAGCAAAGTATCGGGCCGGGACAGTACCTACGAGCAGTACTTC CASSKVSGRDSTYEQYF
NA NA TRBJ2-3 TRBV11-2 TGTGCCAGCACCCTAGGGGTAGCCGCAGATACGCAGTATTTT CASTLGVAADTQYF
NA few TRBJ1-5 TRBV7-9 TGTGCCAGCAGCTTTAGCGGTCAGCCCCAGCATTTT CASSFSGQPQHF
NA NA TRBJ1-6 TRBV6-6 TGTGCCAGCAGTTCGGACAGCCTTACTTCACCCCTCCACTTT CASSSDSLTSPLHF
NA NA TRBJ2-1 TRBV7-2 TGTGCCAGCAGCCTGCGGTGGAGCCCCTACAATGAGCAGTTCTTC CASSLRWSPYNEQFF
TRBD2 NA TRBJ2-7 TRBV9 TGTGCCAGCAGCGGAGGGACTAGCGCCGCCTACGAGCAGTACTTC CASSGGTSAAYEQYF
TRBD1 NA TRBJ1-6 TRBV2 TGTGCCAGCAGTGAAGGGGGACAGGGGAATTCACCCCTCCACTTT CASSEGGQGNSPLHF
TRBD2 NA TRBJ2-5 TRBV14 TGTGCCAGCAGCCCGGGACTAGCGGGGCGGTGGCAAGAGACCCAGTACTTC CASSPGLAGRWQETQYF
NA NA TRBJ1-1 TRBV11-2 TGTGCCAGCAGCCGGGTCGACGGGGGTATGAACACTGAAGCTTTCTTT CASSRVDGGMNTEAFF
NA NA TRBJ1-2 TRBV7-2 TGTGCCAGCAGCTTAGGAGACAAAGCTAACTATGGCTACACCTTC CASSLGDKANYGYTF
NA NA TRBJ2-1 TRBV15 TGTGCCACCAGCAGAGATCCCGGGATTAGCTCCTACAATGAGCAGTTCTTC CATSRDPGISSYNEQFF
TRBD1 NA TRBJ1-1 TRBV30 TGTGCCTGGAAGAATTATTTGGAGACAGGGAGCGCTGAAGCTTTCTTT CAWKNYLETGSAEAFF
NA NA TRBJ2-5 TRBV7-9 TGTGCCAGCAGTTATGGCGGGGACCTAGAGACCCAGTACTTC CASSYGGDLETQYF
NA NA TRBJ2-2 TRBV4-3 TGCGCCAGCAGCCAGGAGACGGCCAGAAACACCGGGGAGCTGTTTTTT CASSQETARNTGELFF
TRBD2 NA TRBJ2-1 TRBV6-5 TGTGCCAGCAGTTCACGGACTAGCGGGGACTACAATGAGCAGTTCTTC CASSSRTSGDYNEQFF
NA NA TRBJ2-3 TRBV2 TGTGCCAGCAGTGAAGCCCTGGGGACAGATACGCAGTATTTT CASSEALGTDTQYF
NA NA TRBJ2-7 TRBV30 TGTGCCTGGAGTGTATTCTGGGGGACGGACGAGCAGTACTTC CAWSVFWGTDEQYF
NA NA TRBJ1-2 TRBV3-1/TRBV3-2 TGTGCCAGCAGCCAACTCGGCCAGGCCTTTGTTGGCTACACCTTC CASSQLGQAFVGYTF
NA NA TRBJ1-4 TRBV7-6 TGTGCCAGCAGCTTAGGGGTAACTAATGAAAAACTGTTTTTT CASSLGVTNEKLFF
TRBD1 NA TRBJ2-1 TRBV6-4 TGTGCCAGCAGTGAACGGACAGGGGCGGTCAATGAGCAGTTCTTC CASSERTGAVNEQFF
NA NA TRBJ2-1 TRBV24-1 TGTGCCACCAGTGACCCGGGCTACAATGAGCAGTTCTTC CATSDPGYNEQFF
NA NA TRBJ1-4 TRBV7-3 TGTGCCAGCAGCTTAACCGAGGGCGCAACTAATGAAAAACTGTTTTTT CASSLTEGATNEKLFF
NA NA TRBJ1-1 TRBV7-3 TGTGCCAGCAGCTTAAGTGGCCACGGGACTGAAGCTTTCTTT CASSLSGHGTEAFF
NA NA TRBJ1-1 TRBV7-9 TGTGCCAGCAGCTGGGGGGAGAACACTGAAGCTTTCTTT CASSWGENTEAFF
NA NA TRBJ2-7 TRBV6-2/TRBV6-3 TGTGCCAGCAGTTCCGGACGTAGGGACCAGTACTACGAGCAGTACTTC CASSSGRRDQYYEQYF
NA NA TRBJ2-2 TRBV6-5 TGTGCCAGCACCGTAATGGGGGGGCCCGGCGGGGAGCTGTTTTTT CASTVMGGPGGELFF
TRBD2 NA TRBJ2-3 TRBV3-1/TRBV3-2 TGTGCCAGCAGCCAAGATATGGCTAGCGGGGGGGTCACAGATACGCAGTATTTT CASSQDMASGGVTDTQYF
NA NA TRBJ1-1 TRBV30 TGTGCCTGGAGGGAGGGGGCTGAAGCTTTCTTT CAWREGAEAFF
NA once TRBJ1-1 TRBV28 TGTGCCAGCAGTTTCCGGGGCTACGGTGAAGCTTTCTTT CASSFRGYGEAFF
TRBD2 NA TRBJ2-1 TRBV9 TGTGCCAGCAGCGGCCTAGCGGTTCCCTACAATGAGCAGTTCTTC CASSGLAVPYNEQFF
NA NA TRBJ1-4 TRBV7-9 TGTGCCAGCAGCCGGATGGTTACCCCCGCAACTAATGAAAAACTGTTTTTT CASSRMVTPATNEKLFF
TRBD2 NA TRBJ2-3 TRBV30 TGTGCCTGGAGGCTAGCGGGGGCCACAGATACGCAGTATTTT CAWRLAGATDTQYF
NA NA TRBJ2-3 TRBV6-5 TGTGCCAGCAGTTACTCGCGGGAAACGCAGTATTTT CASSYSRETQYF
NA NA TRBJ2-7 TRBV6-5 TGTGCCAGCGGGGTGGCGGGTTACTACGAGCAGTACTTC CASGVAGYYEQYF
NA NA TRBJ1-2 TRBV3-1/TRBV3-2 TGTGCCAGCAGCCCCCTCGGCTGGGAGCTTGGCTACACCTTC CASSPLGWELGYTF